This T cell receptor beta chain was captured by sequencing in a study of radiotherapy plus CTLA-4 blockade in lung cancer. Study information: Objective responses were seen in around 19% of patients, disease control in 25% to 35%.

Study-wide results and caveats: Some TCR clones had been derived from tumors. These clones expanded in peripheral blood after radiotherapy plus ipilimumab. Alongside interferon-beta, early blood T cell clone dynamics were reportedly the best predictor of response.

Alongside CTLA-4 blockade with ipilimumab, patients with chemo-refractory metastatic non-small-cell lung cancer received focal radiation. Per the germline V gene, CDR1 is MNHNS and CDR2 is SASEGT. The V gene end was trimmed by 5 bases and the J gene end by 0 bases; junction bases not matched to a gene: 6. The CDR3 consists of 15 residues. TCRdb's copy holds only in-frame clones and misses some; the assay was immunoSEQ multiplex PCR. This sample yields roughly 88,000 clones, of which under 90% are seen a single time; around 0.8% belongs to the top ten. With regard to this clone: Antigen unknown.

The chain couples TRBV6-1 to TRBJ2-7, with TRBD2 identical over 8 bases. Sample: peripheral blood, taken from a patient treated with radiotherapy plus ipilimumab. The TCR sequence derives from a human donor with non-small cell lung cancer who had stable disease on radiotherapy plus ipilimumab. CDR3 sequence: CASSTTSGSSYEQYF. The DNA for the CDR3 is TGTGCCAGCAGTACCACTAGCGGATCCTCCTACGAGCAGTACTTC.